This T cell receptor (beta chain) comes out of a study of blood T cell repertoires in COVID-19. Only in-frame clones appear in the TCRdb table, and some are missing; sequencing was by immunoSEQ multiplex PCR. The sample includes under 200,000 clones, 85% of them seen just once. There are 14 residues in the CDR3. Germline CDR1 and CDR2: LNHDA and SQIVND (reference sequence). V was shortened by 7 bases and J by 2 bases, with 12 bases between the two germline ends. The clonotype originates from a woman of 80 years or more with acute or convalescent COVID-19. The sequenced sample consisted of peripheral blood. The chain joins TRBV19 to TRBJ2-1; D perhaps matches TRBD1 (5 bases). The CDR3 nucleotides read TGTGCCAGTACCGACAGTTTCCCCTACAATGAGCAGTTCTTC. It yields the protein CASTDSFPYNEQFF.